This T cell receptor beta chain emerged from a study of T cell responses to AZD1222 COVID-19 vaccine. Produced via immunoSEQ multiplex PCR; TCRdb's table is partial and in-frame only. The sample lists tens of thousands of clones, approximately 88% occurring once. Germline CDR1 and CDR2: LNHDA and SQIVND (reference sequence). This CDR3 has 16 amino acids. Trimming stripped 2 bases from V and 3 bases from J, with 13 bases between. This sequence was found in an adult who received the AZD1222 COVID-19 vaccine. J is TRBJ1-4 and V is TRBV19; perhaps TRBD1 as D (6 bases). Sequencing used peripheral blood, obtained 28 days after the second AZD1222 dose. The CDR3 sequence is CASSIRTAHSNEKLFF. In nucleotides, the CDR3 is TGTGCCAGTAGTATACGGACAGCTCATTCTAATGAAAAACTGTTTTTT.